The clone carrying this T cell receptor beta chain has just one count. The antigen remains undetermined. Some clones are missing from TCRdb's copy, which holds only in-frame ones; the method was immunoSEQ multiplex PCR. The sample yields about 120,000 clones, 90% to 95% seen once. These data originate in a study of graft-versus-host responses after intestinal transplantation. Across the study: As for transplant type, recipients had multivisceral, liver-intestinal, or isolated intestinal grafts.

The CDR3 runs to 15 residues. V gave up 2 bases and J gave up 3 bases, with 11 bases separating them. Germline loops: CDR1 MGHDK, CDR2 SYGVNS. This chain uses TRBV25-1 with TRBJ2-1; no reliable D call. The sequence was obtained from a human donor who received an intestinal transplant. The starting material was unstimulated CD8+ T cells sorted from spleen or lymph node cells, obtained before intestinal transplant. CDR3 in amino acids: CASSEEEGRYNEQFF. The CDR3, as DNA: TGTGCCAGCAGTGAAGAGGAAGGCCGCTACAATGAGCAGTTCTTC.